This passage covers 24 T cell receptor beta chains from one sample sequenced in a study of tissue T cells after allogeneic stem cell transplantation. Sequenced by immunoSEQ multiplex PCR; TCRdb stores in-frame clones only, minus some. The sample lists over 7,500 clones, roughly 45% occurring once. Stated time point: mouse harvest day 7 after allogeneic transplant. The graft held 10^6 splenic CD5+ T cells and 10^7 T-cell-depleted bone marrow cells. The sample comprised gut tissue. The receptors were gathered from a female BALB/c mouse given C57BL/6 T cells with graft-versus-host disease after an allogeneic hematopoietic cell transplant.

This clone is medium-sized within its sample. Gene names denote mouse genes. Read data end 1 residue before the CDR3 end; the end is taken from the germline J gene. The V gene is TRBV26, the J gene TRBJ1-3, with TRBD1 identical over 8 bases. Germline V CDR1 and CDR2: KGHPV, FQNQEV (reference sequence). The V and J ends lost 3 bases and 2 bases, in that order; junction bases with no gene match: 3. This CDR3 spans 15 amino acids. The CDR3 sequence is CASSLWTGTGNTLYF. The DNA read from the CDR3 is TGTGCCAGCAGTCTTTGGACAGGGACTGGAAATACGCTCTAT.

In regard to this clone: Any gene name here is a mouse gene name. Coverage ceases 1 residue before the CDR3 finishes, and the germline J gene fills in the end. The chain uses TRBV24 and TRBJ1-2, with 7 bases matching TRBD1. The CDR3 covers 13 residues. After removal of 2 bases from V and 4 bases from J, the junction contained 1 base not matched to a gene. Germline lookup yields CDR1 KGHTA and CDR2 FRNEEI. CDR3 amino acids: CASSLHRGSDYTF. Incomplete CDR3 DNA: TGTGCCAGCAGTCTGCACAGGGGCTCCGACTACACC.

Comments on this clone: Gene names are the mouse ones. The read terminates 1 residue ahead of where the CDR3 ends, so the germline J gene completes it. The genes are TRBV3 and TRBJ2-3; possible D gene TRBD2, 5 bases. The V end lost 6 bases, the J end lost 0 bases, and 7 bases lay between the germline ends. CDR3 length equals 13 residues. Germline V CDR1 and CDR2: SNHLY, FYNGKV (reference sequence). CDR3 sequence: CASSSGSAETLYF. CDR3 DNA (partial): TGTGCCAGCAGTTCTGGGAGTGCAGAAACGCTGTAT. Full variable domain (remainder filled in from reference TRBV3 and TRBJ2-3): GPKVLQIPSHQIIDMGQMVTLNCDPVSNHLYFYWYKQILGQQMEFLVNFYNGKVMEKSKLFKDQFSVERPDGSYFTLKIQPTALEDSAVYFCASSSGSAETLYFGSGTRLTVL.

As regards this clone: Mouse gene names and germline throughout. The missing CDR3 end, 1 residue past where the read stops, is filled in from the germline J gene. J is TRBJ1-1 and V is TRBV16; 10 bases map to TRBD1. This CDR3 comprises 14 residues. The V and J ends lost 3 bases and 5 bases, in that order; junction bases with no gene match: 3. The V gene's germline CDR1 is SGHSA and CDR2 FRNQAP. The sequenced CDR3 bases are TGTGCAAGCAGCTTGGGACAGGGGAGAACAGAAGTCTTC. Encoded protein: CASSLGQGRTEVF. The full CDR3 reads CASSLGQGRTEVFF.

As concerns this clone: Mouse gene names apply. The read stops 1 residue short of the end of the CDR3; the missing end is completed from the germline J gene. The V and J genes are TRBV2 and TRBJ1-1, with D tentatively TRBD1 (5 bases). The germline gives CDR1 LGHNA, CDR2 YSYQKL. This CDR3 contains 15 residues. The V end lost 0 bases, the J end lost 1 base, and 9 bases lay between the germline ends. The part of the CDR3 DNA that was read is TGTGCCAGCAGCCAAGATTGGACAATAAACACAGAAGTCTTC. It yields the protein CASSQDWTINTEVF. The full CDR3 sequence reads CASSQDWTINTEVFF.

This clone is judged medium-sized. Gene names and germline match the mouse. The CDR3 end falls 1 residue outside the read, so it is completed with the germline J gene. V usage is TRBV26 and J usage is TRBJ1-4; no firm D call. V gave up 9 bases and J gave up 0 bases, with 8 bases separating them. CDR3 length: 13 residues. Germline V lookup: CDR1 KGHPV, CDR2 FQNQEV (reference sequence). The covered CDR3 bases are TGTGCCAGTAGACAATTTTCCAACGAAAGATTATTT. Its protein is CASRQFSNERLF. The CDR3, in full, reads CASRQFSNERLFF. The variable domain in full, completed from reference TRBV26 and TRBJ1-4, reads NSKVIQTPRYLVKGQGQKAKMRCIPEKGHPVVFWYQQNKNNEFKFLINFQNQEVLQQIDMTEKRFSAECPSNSPCSLEIQSSEAGDSALYLCASRQFSNERLFFGHGTKLSVL.

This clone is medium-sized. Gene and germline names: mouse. CDR3 in amino acids: CASSPHNSGNTLYF. Incomplete CDR3 DNA: TGTGCCAGCAGTCCGCATAATTCTGGAAATACGCTCTAT. The rearrangement joins TRBV26 to TRBJ1-3; D is undetermined. The CDR3 end lies 1 residue beyond the end of the read and is filled in from the germline J gene. Trimming stripped 4 bases from V and 0 bases from J, with 7 bases between. This CDR3 is 14 amino acids long. The germline gives CDR1 KGHPV, CDR2 FQNQEV (reference sequence).

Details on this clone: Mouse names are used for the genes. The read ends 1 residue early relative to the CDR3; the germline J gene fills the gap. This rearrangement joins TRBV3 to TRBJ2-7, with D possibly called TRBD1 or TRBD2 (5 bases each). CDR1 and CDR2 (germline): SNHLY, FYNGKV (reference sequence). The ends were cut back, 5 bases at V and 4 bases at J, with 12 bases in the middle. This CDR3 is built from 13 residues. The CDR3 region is CASSPGTGYEQYF. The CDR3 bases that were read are TGTGCCAGCAGCCCCGGGACGGGGTATGAACAGTAC. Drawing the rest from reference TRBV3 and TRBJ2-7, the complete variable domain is GPKVLQIPSHQIIDMGQMVTLNCDPVSNHLYFYWYKQILGQQMEFLVNFYNGKVMEKSKLFKDQFSVERPDGSYFTLKIQPTALEDSAVYFCASSPGTGYEQYFGPGTRLTVL.

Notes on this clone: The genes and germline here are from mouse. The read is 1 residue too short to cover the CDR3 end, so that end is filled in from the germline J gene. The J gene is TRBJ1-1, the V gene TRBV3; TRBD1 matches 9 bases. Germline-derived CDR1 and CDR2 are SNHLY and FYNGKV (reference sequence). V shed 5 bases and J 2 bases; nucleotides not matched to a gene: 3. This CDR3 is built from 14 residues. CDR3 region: CASSADRGNTEVFF. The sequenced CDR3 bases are TGTGCCAGCAGCGCGGACAGGGGTAACACAGAAGTCTTC.

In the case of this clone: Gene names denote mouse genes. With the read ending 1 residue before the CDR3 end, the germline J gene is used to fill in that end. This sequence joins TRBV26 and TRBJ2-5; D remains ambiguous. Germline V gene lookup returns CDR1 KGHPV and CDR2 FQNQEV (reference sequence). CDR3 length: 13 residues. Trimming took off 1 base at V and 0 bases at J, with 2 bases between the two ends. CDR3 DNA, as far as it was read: TGTGCCAGCAGTCTGTTTAACCAAGACACCCAGTAC. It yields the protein CASSLFNQDTQY. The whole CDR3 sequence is CASSLFNQDTQYF.

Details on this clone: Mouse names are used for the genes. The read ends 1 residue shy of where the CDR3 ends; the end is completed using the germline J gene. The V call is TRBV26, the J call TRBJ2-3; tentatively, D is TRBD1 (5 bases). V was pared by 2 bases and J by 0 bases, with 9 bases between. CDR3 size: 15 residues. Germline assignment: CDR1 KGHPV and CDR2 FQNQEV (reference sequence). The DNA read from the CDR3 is TGTGCCAGCAGTCTGAGGACAAAAAGTGCAGAAACGCTGTAT. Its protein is CASSLRTKSAETLY. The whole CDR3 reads CASSLRTKSAETLYF.

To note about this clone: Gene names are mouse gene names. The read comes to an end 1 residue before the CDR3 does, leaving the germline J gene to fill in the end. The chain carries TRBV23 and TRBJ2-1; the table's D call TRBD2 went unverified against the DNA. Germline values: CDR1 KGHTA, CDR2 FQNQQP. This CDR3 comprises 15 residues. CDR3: CSSSQSAGGGAEQFF. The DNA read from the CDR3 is TGCTCCAGCAGTCAATCGGCTGGGGGGGGTGCTGAGCAGTTC.

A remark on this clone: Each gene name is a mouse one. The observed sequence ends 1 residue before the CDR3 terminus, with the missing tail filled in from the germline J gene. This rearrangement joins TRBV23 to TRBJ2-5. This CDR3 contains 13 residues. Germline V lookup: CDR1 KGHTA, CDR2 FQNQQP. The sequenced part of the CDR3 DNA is TGCTCCAGCAGTCAACGGGGAAGAGACACCCAGTAC. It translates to CSSSQRGRDTQY. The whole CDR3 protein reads CSSSQRGRDTQYF.

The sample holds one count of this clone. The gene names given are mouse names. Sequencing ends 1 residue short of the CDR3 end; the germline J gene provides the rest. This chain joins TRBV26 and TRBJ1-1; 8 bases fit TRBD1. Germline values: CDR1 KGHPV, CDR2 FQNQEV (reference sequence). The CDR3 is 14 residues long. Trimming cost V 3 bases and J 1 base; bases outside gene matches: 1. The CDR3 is CASSLQGANTEVFF. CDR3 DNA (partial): TGTGCCAGCAGTCTCCAGGGGGCGAACACAGAAGTCTTC.

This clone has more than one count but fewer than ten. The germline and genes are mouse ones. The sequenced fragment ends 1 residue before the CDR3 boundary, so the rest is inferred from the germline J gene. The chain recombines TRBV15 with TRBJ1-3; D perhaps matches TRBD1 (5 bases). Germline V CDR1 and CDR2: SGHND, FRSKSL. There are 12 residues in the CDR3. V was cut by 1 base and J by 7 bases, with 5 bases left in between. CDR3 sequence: CASSLEGNTLYF. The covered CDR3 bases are TGTGCCAGCAGTTTAGAGGGGAATACGCTCTAT.

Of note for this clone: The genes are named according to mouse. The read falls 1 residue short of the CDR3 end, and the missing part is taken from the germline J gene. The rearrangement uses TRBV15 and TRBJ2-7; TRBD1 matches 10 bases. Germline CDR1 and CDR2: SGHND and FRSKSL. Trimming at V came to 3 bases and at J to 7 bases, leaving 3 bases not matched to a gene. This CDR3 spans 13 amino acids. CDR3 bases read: TGTGCCAGCAGTTTTGACAGGGGGCGGGAACAGTAC. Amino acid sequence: CASSFDRGREQY. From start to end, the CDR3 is CASSFDRGREQYF.

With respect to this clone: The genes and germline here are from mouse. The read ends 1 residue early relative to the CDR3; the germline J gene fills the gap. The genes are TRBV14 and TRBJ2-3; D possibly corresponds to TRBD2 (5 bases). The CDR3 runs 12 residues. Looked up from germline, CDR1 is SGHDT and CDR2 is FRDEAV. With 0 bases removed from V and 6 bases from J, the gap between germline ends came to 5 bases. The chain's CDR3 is CASSFLGETLYF. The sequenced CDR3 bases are TGTGCCAGCAGTTTCTTGGGGGAAACGCTGTAT.

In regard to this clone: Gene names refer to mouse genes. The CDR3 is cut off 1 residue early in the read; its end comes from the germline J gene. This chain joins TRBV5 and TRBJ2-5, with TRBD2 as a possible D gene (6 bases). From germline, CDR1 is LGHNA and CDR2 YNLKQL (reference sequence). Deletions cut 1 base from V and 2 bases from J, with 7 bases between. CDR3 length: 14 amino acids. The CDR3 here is CASSQAGVQDTQYF. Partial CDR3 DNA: TGTGCCAGCAGCCAAGCTGGGGTCCAAGACACCCAGTAC.

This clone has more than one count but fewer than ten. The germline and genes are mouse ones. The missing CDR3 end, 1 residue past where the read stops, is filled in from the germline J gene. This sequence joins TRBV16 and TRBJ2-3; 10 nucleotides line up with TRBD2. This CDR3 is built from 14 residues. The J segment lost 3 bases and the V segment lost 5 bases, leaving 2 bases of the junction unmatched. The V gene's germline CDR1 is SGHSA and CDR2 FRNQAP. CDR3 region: CASSRLGGAETLYF. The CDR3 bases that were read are TGTGCAAGCAGCCGACTGGGGGGAGCAGAAACGCTGTAT.

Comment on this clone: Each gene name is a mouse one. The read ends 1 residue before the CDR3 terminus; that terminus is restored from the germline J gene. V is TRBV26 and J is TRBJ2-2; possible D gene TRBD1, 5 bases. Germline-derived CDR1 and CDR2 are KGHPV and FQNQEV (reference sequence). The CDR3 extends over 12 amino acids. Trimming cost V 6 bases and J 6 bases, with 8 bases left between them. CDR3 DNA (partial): TGTGCCAGCAGCGCAGGGCCCGGGCAGCTCTAC. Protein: CASSAGPGQLY. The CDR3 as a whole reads CASSAGPGQLYF.

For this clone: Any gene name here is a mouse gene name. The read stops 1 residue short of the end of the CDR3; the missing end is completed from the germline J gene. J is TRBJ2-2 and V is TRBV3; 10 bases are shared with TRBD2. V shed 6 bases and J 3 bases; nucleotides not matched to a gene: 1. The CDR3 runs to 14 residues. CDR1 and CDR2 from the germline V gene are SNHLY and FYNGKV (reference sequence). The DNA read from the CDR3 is TGTGCCAGCAGACTGGGGGGGGACACCGGGCAGCTCTAC. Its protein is CASRLGGDTGQLY. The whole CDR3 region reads CASRLGGDTGQLYF.

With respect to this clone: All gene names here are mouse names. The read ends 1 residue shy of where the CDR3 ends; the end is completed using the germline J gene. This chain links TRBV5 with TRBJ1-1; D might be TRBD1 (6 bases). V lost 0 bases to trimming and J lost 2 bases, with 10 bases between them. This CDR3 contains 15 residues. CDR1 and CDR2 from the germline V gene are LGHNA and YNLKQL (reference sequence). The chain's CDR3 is CASSQDWGANTEVFF. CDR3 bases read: TGTGCCAGCAGCCAAGATTGGGGGGCCAACACAGAAGTCTTC.

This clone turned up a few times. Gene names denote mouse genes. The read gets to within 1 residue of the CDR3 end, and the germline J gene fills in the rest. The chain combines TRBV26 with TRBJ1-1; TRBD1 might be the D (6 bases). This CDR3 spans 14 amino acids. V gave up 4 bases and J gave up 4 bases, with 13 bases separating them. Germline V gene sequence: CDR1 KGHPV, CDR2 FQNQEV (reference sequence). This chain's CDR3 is CASSPQGWGTEVFF. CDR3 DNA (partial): TGTGCCAGCAGTCCACAGGGATGGGGCACAGAAGTCTTC.

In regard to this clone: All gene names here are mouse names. The CDR3 sequence is CASSLGWGKDTQYF. Partial CDR3 DNA: TGTGCCAGCTCTCTCGGCTGGGGGAAAGACACCCAGTAC. V usage is TRBV12-2 and J usage is TRBJ2-5; 7 bases map to TRBD2. The read ends 1 residue early relative to the CDR3; the germline J gene fills the gap. Germline loops: CDR1 SGHLS, CDR2 HYDKME. The V and J ends lost 0 bases and 4 bases, in that order; junction bases with no gene match: 3. The CDR3 contains 14 residues.